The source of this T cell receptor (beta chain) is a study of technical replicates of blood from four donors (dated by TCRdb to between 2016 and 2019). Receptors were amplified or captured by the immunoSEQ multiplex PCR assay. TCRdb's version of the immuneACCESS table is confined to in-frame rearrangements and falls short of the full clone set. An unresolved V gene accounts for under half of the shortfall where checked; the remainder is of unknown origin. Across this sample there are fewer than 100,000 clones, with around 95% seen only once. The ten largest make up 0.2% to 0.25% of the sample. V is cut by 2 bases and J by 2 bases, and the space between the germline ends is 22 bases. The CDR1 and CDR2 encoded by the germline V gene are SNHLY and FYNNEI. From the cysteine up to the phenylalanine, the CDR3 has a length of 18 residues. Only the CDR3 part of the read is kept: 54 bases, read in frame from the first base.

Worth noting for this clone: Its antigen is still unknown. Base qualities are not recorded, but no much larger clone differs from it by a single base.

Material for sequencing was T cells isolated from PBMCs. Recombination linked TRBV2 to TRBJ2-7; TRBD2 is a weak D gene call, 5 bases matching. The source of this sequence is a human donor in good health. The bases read TGTGCCAGCAGTGAACCAGTACGGCGGGCGAAAACCGCCTACGAGCAGTACTTC. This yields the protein CASSEPVRRAKTAYEQYF. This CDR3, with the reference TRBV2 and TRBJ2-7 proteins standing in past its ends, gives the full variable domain EPEVTQTPSHQVTQMGQEVILRCVPISNHLYFYWYRQILGQKVEFLVSFYNNEISEKSEIFDDQFSVERPDGSNFTLKIRSTKLEDSAMYFCASSEPVRRAKTAYEQYFGPGTRLTVT.